This T cell receptor beta chain was found in a study of memory CD4+ T cells and cytomegalovirus serostatus. At the level of the study: Healthy Belgian adult donors included about 10 CMV-positive and about two dozen CMV-negative people.

This clone showed up just a few times. Its antigen is unidentified. Germline V CDR1 and CDR2: MGHRA, YSYEKL. The CDR3 has 15 amino acids. The V gene end was trimmed by 4 bases and the J gene end by 2 bases; junction bases not matched to a gene: 8. Study-level findings and limits: Suggested: most of the CMV-linked TCR signature lies in CD4+ memory cells.

The table came from immunoSEQ multiplex PCR; TCRdb's copy has only in-frame clones and leaves some out. This sample has approximately 60,000 clones, with around 80% found just once. The sort gate was single viable CD3+CD4+CD8-CD45RO+ cells for memory CD4+ T cells. CD4+ T cells were isolated by positive magnetic selection. The receptor's source is an adult in good health and CMV-seronegative. Input material: memory CD4+ T cells from blood. The chain recombines TRBV4-1 with TRBJ2-7, with TRBD1 identical over 7 bases. The CDR3 loop is CASSRAGTETYEQYF. The CDR3 bases are TGCGCCAGCAGCCGAGCCGGGACAGAAACCTACGAGCAGTACTTC.